Listed below are T cell receptor beta chains from one sample, sequenced in a study of CD8 T cells in ankylosing spondylitis. TCRdb analysed the 5' RACE reads with MiXCR anew, one entry per CDR3 protein. Counted here are roughly 700,000 distinct CDR3 sequences, 15% to 20% occurring once; the ten biggest clones make up over 15%. Sample: blood, either unsorted or a sorted T cell fraction (not recorded which). The source of these receptors is a male donor with ankylosing spondylitis. The conserved cysteine and the conserved F or W are not part of the CDR3 here.

length	V	J	CDR3
11	TRBV5-1	TRBJ1-1	ASRQQGYTEAF
13	TRBV30	TRBJ1-6	AWMARTRINSPLH
14	TRBV6-5	TRBJ2-1	ASSYSRDRGYNEQF
16	TRBV2	TRBJ1-6	ASSGWTGTSSYNSPLH
12	TRBV10-1	TRBJ2-3	ASTLDRGADTQY
12	TRBV15	TRBJ1-6	ATSRETQNSPLH
10	TRBV13	TRBJ1-1	ASSSSSTEAF
11	TRBV29-1	TRBJ1-1	SVEEGLKTEAF
12	TRBV4-2	TRBJ1-5	ASSQDMANQPQH
12	TRBV29-1	TRBJ2-5	SVGTSGGSKTQY
11	TRBV18	TRBJ2-5	ASSPGVQETQY
11	TRBV20-1	TRBJ1-1	SARTDRATEAF
16	TRBV10-2	TRBJ2-3	ASSELSGYLQPTDTQY
14	TRBV3-1	TRBJ2-3	ASSQVENWATDTQY
13	TRBV9	TRBJ2-3	ASSVEGRITDTQY
13	TRBV20-1	TRBJ2-2	STSPSGRGTGELF
13	TRBV27	TRBJ1-5	ASSYSGTVKGPQH
12	TRBV7-8	TRBJ2-7	ASSSGTTPRGQY
11	TRBV6-6	TRBJ1-1	ASSYTLWSGAF
14	TRBV12-3/TRBV12-4	TRBJ1-1	ASSPRQGARNTEAF
17	TRBV3-1	TRBJ2-7	ASSQEMPADRITPYEQY
13	TRBV20-1	TRBJ2-1	SARDSTSVYNEQF
13	TRBV9	TRBJ2-2	ASSIGGGADGELF
17	TRBV9	TRBJ2-3	ASSLYGTSGAAYTDTQY
11	TRBV4-3	TRBJ1-5	ASSQEQGQPQH
11	TRBV5-1	TRBJ2-7	ASSFEGGYEQY
11	TRBV28	TRBJ2-1	ASSPGIYNEQF
13	TRBV20-1	TRBJ2-7	SATRIPGGNYEQY
14	TRBV7-9	TRBJ1-2	ASSFRTVSHTWGYT